This TCR beta chain was recorded in a study of T cells in tumors and immune-related adverse events. Here immunoSEQ multiplex PCR was the method, and the copy in TCRdb shows in-frame clones only, minus some. The sample carries about 11,000 clones, 80% to 95% recorded once. The CDR3 totals 15 residues. The germline gives CDR1 MNHNS, CDR2 SASEGT. After removal of 5 bases from V and 3 bases from J, the junction contained 10 bases not matched to a gene. The material sequenced was lymph node tissue, taken from a patient treated with anti-PD-1 therapy. The clonotype comes from a female donor with metastatic renal cell carcinoma. The chain is built from TRBV6-1 and TRBJ2-7, with 7 bases fitting TRBD2. In DNA, the CDR3 is TGTGCCAGCAGTACGTGGCTAGCGGTACACTACGAGCAGTACTTC. Translation: CASSTWLAVHYEQYF.